This entry lists 30 T cell receptor beta chains sequenced from one sample in a study of T cells in localized non-small cell lung cancer (TCRdb year 2020). Libraries were constructed by the immunoSEQ multiplex PCR assay. TCRdb obtained this table from immuneACCESS and retained in-frame rearrangements with V and J assigned. These tables miss some clones; where compared with another copy, unresolved V genes account for less than half of the shortfall, and the remainder is unexplained. The sample table holds about 59,000 clones, of which approximately 93% were seen once. In total, the top ten clones hold 15% to 20% of the sample. Sequenced here: peripheral blood, sampled before any cancer treatment. Receptors originate from a man between 40 and 69 years old with stage I lung adenocarcinoma.

The genes are TRBV27 and TRBJ1-5; maybe TRBD1 (5 bases). The CDR3 covers 15 residues. Per germline, CDR1 MNHEY and CDR2 SMNVEV (reference sequence). The V gene lost 6 bases and the J gene lost 1 base, with 13 bases spanning the gap. CDR3 amino acids: CASRPGLISNQPQHF. In nucleotides, the CDR3 is TGTGCCAGCAGACCGGGACTGATCAGCAATCAGCCCCAGCATTTT.

CDR3 sequence (DNA): TGTGCCAGCAGCTTGTCTGCCAGTTTTCTTTATGGCTACACCTTC. This gives the protein CASSLSASFLYGYTF. The V and J genes are TRBV5-5 and TRBJ1-2, with D hard to call. V was shortened by 1 base and J by 5 bases, with 15 bases between the two germline ends. Germline lookup yields CDR1 SGHKS and CDR2 YYEKEE (reference sequence). The CDR3 extends over 15 amino acids. Filled out from reference TRBV5-5 and TRBJ1-2, the complete variable domain reads DAGVTQSPTHLIKTRGQQVTLRCSPISGHKSVSWYQQVLGQGPQFIFQYYEKEERGRGNFPDRFSARQFPNYSSELNVNALLLGDSALYLCASSLSASFLYGYTFGSGTRLTVV.

The rearrangement uses TRBV25-1 and TRBJ2-5, with no clear D. This CDR3 has 13 amino acids. Germline loops: CDR1 MGHDK, CDR2 SYGVNS. Trimming took 3 bases from V and 0 from J, leaving 5 bases between them. In nucleotides, the CDR3 is TGTGCCAGCAGTGATGCAGACCAAGAGACCCAGTACTTC. Amino acids: CASSDADQETQYF.

The rearrangement uses TRBV2 and TRBJ1-1; 7 bases align to TRBD1. The CDR3 runs 16 residues. CDR1 and CDR2 from the germline V gene are SNHLY and FYNNEI. The junction had 9 bases not matched to a gene; V was cut back by 5 bases and J by 0 bases. CDR3 sequence reads: CASSWTGKPLNTEAFF. CDR3 DNA sequence: TGTGCCAGCAGTTGGACAGGCAAACCTTTGAACACTGAAGCTTTCTTT.

The chain links TRBV2 to TRBJ2-7; possibly TRBD1 or TRBD2 for D (5 bases each). In germline, CDR1 is SNHLY, CDR2 FYNNEI. CDR3 length equals 15 residues. The ends were cut back, 6 bases at V and 3 bases at J, with 18 bases in the middle. In DNA form, the CDR3 reads TGTGCCAGCAGGGGACCCAGCGGTCGATTCTACGAGCAGTACTTC. It encodes CASRGPSGRFYEQYF.

The V call is TRBV6-1, the J call TRBJ2-5; D gene unclear. Trimming removed 6 bases from V and 1 base from J, with 3 bases in between. Germline CDR1 is MNHNS and CDR2 is SASEGT. CDR3 length equals 11 residues. CDR3 amino acids: CASSIQETQYF. DNA for the CDR3: TGTGCCAGCAGCATCCAAGAGACCCAGTACTTC.

The CDR3 reads CASSASGRRGTQYF. CDR3 DNA: TGTGCCAGCAGTGCTAGCGGCAGGAGGGGTACGCAGTATTTT. The chain couples TRBV6-1 to TRBJ2-3, with 7 bases identical to TRBD2. V was clipped by 4 bases and J by 8 bases; unmatched bases: 9. The germline V gene encodes CDR1 MNHNS and CDR2 SASEGT. The CDR3 length is 14 residues.

V gene TRBV30 combines with J gene TRBJ2-7, with 7 bases matching TRBD2. The length of the CDR3 is 11 residues. Per germline, CDR1 GTSNPN and CDR2 SVGIG (reference sequence). Trimming cost V 5 bases and J 5 bases; bases outside gene matches: 3. CDR3 DNA: TGTGCCTGGGGGAGGGCGAACGAGCAGTACTTC. Translation: CAWGRANEQYF. The complete variable domain, with remaining parts taken from reference TRBV30 and TRBJ2-7, reads SQTIHQWPATLVQPVGSPLSLECTVEGTSNPNLYWYRQAAGRGLQLLFYSVGIGQISSEVPQNLSASRPQDRQFILSSKKLLLSDSGFYLCAWGRANEQYFGPGTRLTVT.

This rearrangement joins TRBV18 to TRBJ2-3; 7 nucleotides align to TRBD2. Unmatched junction bases numbered 10, after V lost 2 bases and J lost 2 bases. The CDR3 length is 17 residues. Germline lookup yields CDR1 KGHSH and CDR2 LQKENI. CDR3 bases: TGTGCCAGCTCACCAAACGCGCGGGAGACAATCACAGATACGCAGTATTTT. It is translated as CASSPNARETITDTQYF.

V gene TRBV23-1 combines with J gene TRBJ2-1; D call uncertain. Being an ORF, TRBV23-1 has a function that is uncertain. CDR3 length: 14 amino acids. V was pared by 6 bases and J by 5 bases, with 14 bases between. The CDR3 DNA sequence: TGCGCCAGCAGCCAACAACGGATGCACAATGAGCAGTTCTTC. Its translation is CASSQQRMHNEQFF.

The CDR3 nucleotides are TGTGCCGGGGGATTCCTTATGGACGAGCAGTACTTC. This translates into CAGGFLMDEQYF. The rearrangement uses TRBV28 and TRBJ2-7; the D call may be TRBD1 or TRBD2 (5 bases each). There are 12 residues in the CDR3. The germline V and J ends were trimmed by 11 bases and 5 bases, with 16 bases remaining between them. Looked up from germline, CDR1 is MDHEN and CDR2 is SYDVKM. The full variable domain, its missing parts supplied by reference TRBV28 and TRBJ2-7, is DVKVTQSSRYLVKRTGEKVFLECVQDMDHENMFWYRQDPGLGLRLIYFSYDVKMKEKGDIPEGYSVSREKKERFSLILESASTNQTSMYLCAGGFLMDEQYFGPGTRLTVT.

The chain recombines TRBV7-6 with TRBJ2-1, with 8 bases matching TRBD2. Germline V gene lookup returns CDR1 SGHVS and CDR2 FNYEAQ. This CDR3 has 17 amino acids. V gave up 0 bases and J gave up 7 bases; unmatched junction bases: 11. The CDR3 reads CASSLASVAGGGNEQFF. The CDR3 coding sequence is TGTGCCAGCAGCTTAGCTTCTGTGGCGGGAGGAGGGAATGAGCAGTTCTTC.

V usage is TRBV11-2 and J usage is TRBJ2-1; 11 nucleotides align to TRBD2. Germline loops: CDR1 SGHAT, CDR2 FQNNGV. The V gene end was trimmed by 0 bases and the J gene end by 3 bases; junction bases not matched to a gene: 7. The CDR3 is 18 residues long. CDR3 protein: CASSLDSGTSGYYNEQFF. CDR3 DNA: TGTGCCAGCAGCTTAGACTCCGGGACTAGCGGATACTACAATGAGCAGTTCTTC.

A note on this clone: The junction departs from the called germline gene at one end, perhaps through a read error. The chain is built from TRBV5-4 and TRBJ1-2, with TRBD1 matching over 7 bases. Germline lookup yields CDR1 SGHNT and CDR2 YYREEE (reference sequence). The CDR3 contains 13 residues. The CDR3 sequence is CASSHRDSRGYTF. CDR3 sequence (DNA): TGCGCCAGCAGCCACCGGGACAGTAGGGGCTACACCTTC.

The chain recombines TRBV18 with TRBJ2-5, with D unresolved. V gave up 4 bases and J gave up 5 bases, with 11 bases separating them. This CDR3 has 13 amino acids. The V gene's germline CDR1 is KGHSH and CDR2 LQKENI. The chain's CDR3 is CASSLDDGETQYF. The CDR3 DNA follows: TGTGCCAGCTCACTCGACGATGGGGAGACCCAGTACTTC.

This clone has only one observation. The chain employs TRBV19 and TRBJ1-4; no firm D call. The CDR3 contains 14 residues. Germline V gene sequence: CDR1 LNHDA, CDR2 SQIVND (reference sequence). V lost 1 base to trimming and J lost 8 bases, with 11 bases between them. The CDR3 DNA reads TGTGCCAGTAGTATAGGAGGGCTGGGCGAAAAACTGTTTTTT. Protein sequence: CASSIGGLGEKLFF.

This chain joins TRBV18 and TRBJ1-4; D might be TRBD1 (6 bases). Germline values: CDR1 KGHSH, CDR2 LQKENI. Between the trimmed V and J ends, which lost 3 bases and 8 bases, there was a span of 16 bases. This CDR3 spans 15 amino acids. The CDR3 here is CASSPRRDIYEKLFF. In DNA form, the CDR3 reads TGTGCCAGCTCACCCCGCCGGGACATATACGAAAAACTGTTTTTT.

The rearrangement uses TRBV7-3 and TRBJ1-1; D unresolved. The CDR3 is 14 residues long. Per the germline V gene, CDR1 is SGHTA and CDR2 is FQGTGA. V was cut by 3 bases and J by 1 base, with 9 bases left in between. CDR3 in amino acids: CASSFGPTNTEAFF. The CDR3, as DNA: TGTGCCAGCAGCTTCGGACCGACGAACACTGAAGCTTTCTTT.

This clone was seen just once. The rearrangement links TRBV5-4 to TRBJ1-1; D call uncertain. V lost 5 bases, J lost 0 bases, and 11 bases lay in between. This CDR3 spans 14 amino acids. Germline loops: CDR1 SGHNT, CDR2 YYREEE (reference sequence). CDR3 DNA sequence: TGTGCCAGCAGACCGGACCAGTTGAACACTGAAGCTTTCTTT. Its protein is CASRPDQLNTEAFF. The whole variable domain, remainder taken from reference TRBV5-4 and TRBJ1-1, is ETGVTQSPTHLIKTRGQQVTLRCSSQSGHNTVSWYQQALGQGPQFIFQYYREEENGRGNFPPRFSGLQFPNYSSELNVNALELDDSALYLCASRPDQLNTEAFFGQGTRLTVV.

V is TRBV2 and J is TRBJ2-7; possibly TRBD1 or TRBD2 for D (5 bases each). CDR3 length equals 14 residues. Trimming left V 4 bases short and J 0 bases short, with 10 bases between. From germline, CDR1 is SNHLY and CDR2 FYNNEI. The DNA of the CDR3 is TGTGCCAGCAGTGGAGGGGCCCTCTCCTACGAGCAGTACTTC. This translates into CASSGGALSYEQYF.

This clone occurred once. The chain has TRBV28 and TRBJ2-4; maybe TRBD2 (5 bases). Per germline, CDR1 MDHEN and CDR2 SYDVKM. This CDR3 is built from 15 residues. The V and J ends lost 1 base and 3 bases respectively, with 10 bases between them. In DNA form, the CDR3 reads TGTGCCAGCAGTTTATTATTCGGGGTCAAAAACATTCAGTACTTC. It specifies CASSLLFGVKNIQYF.

V gene TRBV1 combines with J gene TRBJ2-2. TRBV1 is described as a pseudogene. There are 15 residues in the CDR3. The CDR3: CTSSQGGSVLGELFF. DNA for the CDR3: TGCACCAGCAGCCAAGGTGGGTCTGTCCTAGGGGAGCTGTTTTTT.

The chain has TRBV6-6 and TRBJ2-7; D is perhaps TRBD1 or TRBD2 (5 bases each). Germline V lookup: CDR1 MNHNY, CDR2 SVGAGI (reference sequence). The CDR3 is 15 amino acids. The ends were cut back, 0 bases at V and 2 bases at J, with 11 bases in the middle. For the CDR3, the DNA is TGTGCCAGCAGTTACTCCGGGGCTGAGCCCTACGAGCAGTACTTC. This gives the protein CASSYSGAEPYEQYF.

V usage is TRBV7-8 and J usage is TRBJ2-5; perhaps TRBD1 as D (7 bases). Germline V gives CDR1 SGHVS, CDR2 FQNEAQ. CDR3 length: 13 residues. Trimming cost V 8 bases and J 4 bases, with 14 bases left between them. CDR3 DNA sequence: TGTGCCAGCGGGGCAGGGGGAGGAGAGACCCAGTACTTC. Translation gives CASGAGGGETQYF.

The chain has TRBV10-2 and TRBJ2-7; D is ambiguous. The CDR3 consists of 17 residues. The V gene's germline CDR1 is WSHSY and CDR2 SAAADI. Trimming stripped 6 bases from V and 3 bases from J, with 24 bases between. The CDR3 DNA reads TGCGCCAGCAGAGCCAACCCCTTCGATCGAGTTGGCTACGAGCAGTACTTC. This encodes CASRANPFDRVGYEQYF.

This chain uses TRBV4-1 with TRBJ1-5; TRBD1 is a possible D gene (5 bases). CDR3 length: 13 residues. The V and J ends lost 6 bases and 4 bases respectively, with 10 bases between them. In germline, CDR1 is MGHRA, CDR2 YSYEKL. The CDR3 sequence: CASSWDGNQPQHF. The CDR3 DNA reads as TGCGCCAGCAGTTGGGACGGGAATCAGCCCCAGCATTTT.

CDR3 loop: CAISPGQGALQPQHF. In DNA, the CDR3 is TGTGCCATCAGCCCGGGACAGGGGGCCCTTCAGCCCCAGCATTTT. The genes are TRBV10-3 and TRBJ1-5; 12 nucleotides line up with TRBD1. The junction had 6 bases not matched to a gene; V was cut back by 6 bases and J by 6 bases. Germline CDR1 is ENHRY and CDR2 is SYGVKD. This CDR3 is 15 amino acids long.

V and J are TRBV10-3 and TRBJ1-1, with TRBD1 identical over 11 bases. Germline values: CDR1 ENHRY, CDR2 SYGVKD. V dropped 9 bases and J dropped 8; count of bases not matched to a gene: 5. The CDR3 is 12 amino acids. DNA for the CDR3: TGTGCCATGAGGACAGGGGGCACGGAAGCTTTCTTT. It is translated as CAMRTGGTEAFF.

The chain joins TRBV18 to TRBJ2-1; 11 nucleotides match TRBD1. The junction had 8 bases not matched to a gene; V was cut back by 6 bases and J by 7 bases. CDR1 KGHSH and CDR2 LQKENI come from the germline V gene. The CDR3 is 15 amino acids. CDR3 in amino acids: CASSGGTGGRNEQFF. The CDR3 DNA reads TGTGCCAGCTCCGGCGGGACAGGGGGACGGAATGAGCAGTTCTTC.

The V gene is TRBV15, the J gene TRBJ2-3; D not resolved. Germline V lookup: CDR1 LNHNV, CDR2 YYDKDF (reference sequence). Between the trimmed V and J ends, which lost 1 base and 3 bases, there was a span of 8 bases. CDR3 length: 14 residues. CDR3 DNA: TGTGCCACCAGCAGAGGTGAGGATACAGATACGCAGTATTTT. Protein product: CATSRGEDTDTQYF.